This T cell receptor beta chain was sequenced for a study of neurological immune-mediated disorders. This clonotype has a count of ten or more. V was shortened by 4 bases and J by 2 bases, with 11 bases between the two germline ends. The CDR3 contains 14 residues. Germline CDR1 is SGHRS and CDR2 is YFSETQ. The method for making cDNA was 5'RACE, and it used 10-nucleotide random UMIs. TCRdb fed the 5' RACE reads into MiXCR, producing one record per CDR3 protein. The table records 66,000 or so distinct CDR3 sequences, 4.5% to 5.5% of them present only once. This sequence joins TRBV5-1 and TRBJ2-3; tentative D call: TRBD2 (6 bases). The source material was PBMCs. This TCR derives from a man between 25 and 39 years old with multiple sclerosis. CDR3 nucleotide sequence: TGCGCCAGCAGCCCCCGCGGGGACACAGATACGCAGTATTTT. It is translated as CASSPRGDTDTQYF.